The entry below describes one T cell receptor beta chain. Its specific antigen is unknown. Per-nucleotide qualities are absent, and no much larger clonotype sits a single base away. TCRbeta CDR3 regions were amplified from genomic DNA by means of the immunoSEQ Assay, a bias-controlled multiplex PCR. From the authors' description of their analysis: Within the assay, amplification of reference gene primers was used to estimate how many nucleated cells each sample contained. To quantify the absolute abundance of each unique TCRbeta CDR3 rearrangement, sequence reads were collapsed and filtered. Productive Simpson clonality was computed per sample as the square root of Simpson's diversity index over productive rearrangements. TCRdb carries this immuneACCESS record with in-frame sequences only. Its versions omit some clonotypes, under half of them owing to an unresolved V gene in the studies checked, with the rest unexplained. V and J calls plus clone size are reproduced from that table; the DNA served to infer D and trimming. This sample comprises 100,000 to 150,000 clones, about 85% of them detected only once. 12% of the sample lies in the top ten.

This entry belongs to a study of blood T cell repertoires in COVID-19 (dated by TCRdb to about 2020). The study in broad terms: Samples from collaborators originated in the United States, Italy and Spain and spanned both the acute and convalescent phases of COVID-19. Deeply sampled blood TCRbeta repertoires from subjects exposed to, actively infected with, or recovered from COVID-19 were included in the dataset. The samples were drawn from the first 160 participants of the ongoing ImmuneRACE study and from 1,254 subjects provided by 6 global collaborators. A de-identified subject ID, COVID-19 status, age in years and sex were almost always included in the sample metadata. HLA class I and class II types, where available, came from metadata supplied by the sample provider rather than from assay-based typing. The material from the prospective study consisted of cDNA or gDNA derived from T cells, B-cell-depleted T cells, or PBMCs. The repertoires were released in a freely available public database meant as a resource for research on the immune response to SARS-CoV-2.

What the research found in general, with its limitations: The amount of clinical and demographic metadata varied by source and participant and was provided uncurated.

Trimming removed 3 bases from V and 10 bases from J, leaving 13 bases between the germline ends. The germline V gene (reference sequence) specifies SSHAT as CDR1 and FNYEAQ as CDR2. Spanning cysteine to phenylalanine, the CDR3 consists of 13 amino acids. The only DNA kept is the CDR3, 39 bases in frame from the first base. Whole blood was collected in K2EDTA tubes by collaborating institutions according to the institutions' own protocols. For TCRbeta analysis, collaborators shipped samples in one of three forms: frozen whole blood, isolated PBMCs, or DNA extracted from either of those sample types. The chain employs TRBV7-7 and TRBJ2-1; too little of a D gene remains to name it. The sequence derives from a man aged 55-75 years with acute or convalescent COVID-19. What was sequenced was peripheral blood. The CDR3 here reads CASSFQLPSEQFF. The sequence in DNA is TGTGCCAGCAGCTTTCAACTACCGAGCGAGCAGTTCTTC.